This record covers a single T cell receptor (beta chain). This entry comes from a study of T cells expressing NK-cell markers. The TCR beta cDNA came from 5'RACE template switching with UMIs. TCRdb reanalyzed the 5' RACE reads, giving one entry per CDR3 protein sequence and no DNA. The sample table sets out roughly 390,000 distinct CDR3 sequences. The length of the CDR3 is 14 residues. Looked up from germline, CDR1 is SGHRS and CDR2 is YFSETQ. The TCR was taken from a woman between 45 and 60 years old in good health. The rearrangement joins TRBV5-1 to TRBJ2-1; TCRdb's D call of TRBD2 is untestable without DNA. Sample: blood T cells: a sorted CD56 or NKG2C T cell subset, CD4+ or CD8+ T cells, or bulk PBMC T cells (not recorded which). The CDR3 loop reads CASSLGAGGFEQFF.